This TCR beta chain is from a study of shared clonotypes between healthy human individuals. The data were produced by immunoSEQ multiplex PCR, yet TCRdb's version contains in-frame clones alone and is incomplete. The profile covers around 980,000 clones, with 70% to 80% appearing a single time and 0.6% to 0.75% taken by the ten largest. Specimen: memory CD4+ T cells from PBMCs. Documented subset: CD45RA-negative fraction. This TCR came from a man aged 18 to 30 in good health. Some clones in this sample may be carry-over from other donors' samples.

The CDR3 coding sequence is TGTGCCAGCAGCCCCCCACCCGGTAACGAGCAGTACTTC. Translated, it gives CASSPPPGNEQYF. The gene calls are TRBV7-2 and TRBJ2-7; D gene unclear. The V gene's germline CDR1 is SGHTA and CDR2 FQGNSA. V was cut by 5 bases and J by 5 bases, with 13 bases left in between. The CDR3 has 13 residues.